The clone carrying this T cell receptor beta chain was counted at least ten times. The antigen remains unidentified. V shed 2 bases and J shed 4 bases, with 9 bases lying between them. Germline lookup yields CDR1 MDHEN and CDR2 SYDVKM. CDR3 length equals 14 residues. Library preparation (for TCRbeta) was performed with unique molecular identifiers. TCRdb independently ran MiXCR on the PCR reads; one entry per CDR3 protein. Here the sample spans about 180,000 distinct CDR3 sequences, over 8.5% being singletons. This sample is part of a study of T-cell reconstitution after alpha-beta-depleted transplantation in children. Study results and limitations: Surviving recipient cells, namely T cells and thymic progenitors, were the source of high day-60 TCRbeta diversity in some patients. Approximately two months post-transplant, alpha-beta T cells reportedly originated from several hundred expanded graft clones. T-cell counts and diversity were attributed mostly to newly produced T cells one year after transplant.

The sequence derives from a boy between 2 and 10 years old with acute myeloid leukemia, due to receive a stem cell transplant. The chain links TRBV28 to TRBJ1-3, with D perhaps TRBD1 (6 bases). The sequencing used PBMCs, collected before TCRalphabeta/CD19-depleted stem cell transplant. CDR3 sequence: CASSLPGQGNTIYF. The CDR3 coding sequence is TGTGCCAGCAGTTTACCCGGACAGGGAAACACCATATATTTT.